Listed here is a single T cell receptor (beta chain). The antigen is not known. This clone may be a read error of a much larger clone one base away. The data stem from a study of regulatory T cells in long-lasting Graves disease. Study summary: Disease was considered persistent Graves' disease after over 5 years of antithyroid drugs (with positive TSH receptor antibodies). Study results and limitations: Persistent patients had a count of shared public clonotypes (around 2,500) that exceeded that of new patients (around 910). It is possible that accuracy was reduced by the small size of the sample.

Time point noted: persistent/refractory GD, antithyroid drugs over 5 years with positive TRAb. PBMC-extracted RNA yielded the TCR library. According to the study, TCR beta libraries were built with iRepertoire HTBI primers and CDR3-region Arm-PCR. Via MiXCR, TCRdb re-called the multiplex PCR reads, giving one row per CDR3 protein. The sample holds about 660,000 distinct CDR3 sequences; 30% are singletons and the top ten take around 40%. Germline CDR1 reads MNHEY; CDR2 reads SMNVEV (reference sequence). Trimming removed 1 base from V and 9 bases from J, with 12 bases in between. There are 13 residues in the CDR3.

The starting material was peripheral blood mononuclear cells (PBMCs), obtained when the disease was refractory, from a patient treated with antithyroid drugs. The V call is TRBV27, the J call TRBJ1-2, with D possibly being TRBD1 (5 bases). The source is a female donor with Graves disease. CDR3 region: CASSLYQGSSYTF. CDR3 in DNA: TGTGCCAGCAGTTTATATCAGGGTTCGAGCTACACCTTC.